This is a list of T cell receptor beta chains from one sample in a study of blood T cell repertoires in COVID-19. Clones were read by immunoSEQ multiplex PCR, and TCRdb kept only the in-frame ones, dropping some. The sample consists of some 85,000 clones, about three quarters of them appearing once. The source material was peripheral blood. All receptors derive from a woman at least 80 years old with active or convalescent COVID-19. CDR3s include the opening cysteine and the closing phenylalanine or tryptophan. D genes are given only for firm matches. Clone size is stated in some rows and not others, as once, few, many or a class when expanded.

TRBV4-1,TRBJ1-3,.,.,TGCGCCAGCAGCCAAAGCGCTCAGGGAAGAAACTCTGGAAACACCATATATTTT,CASSQSAQGRNSGNTIYF
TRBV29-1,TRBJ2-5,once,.,TGCAGCGTTGAAGAGAGACAGAGTTACCAAGAGACCCAGTACTTC,CSVEERQSYQETQYF
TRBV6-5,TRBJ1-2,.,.,TGTGCCAGCAGTTACGGGTACGGCGGAAGCGATGGCTACACCTTC,CASSYGYGGSDGYTF
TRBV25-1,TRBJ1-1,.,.,TGTGCCAGCATGGGGGCCGGAGAAGACACTGAAGCTTTCTTT,CASMGAGEDTEAFF
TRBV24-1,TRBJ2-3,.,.,TGTGCCACCAGTGGGGCCGGGAAGTTCGCAGATACGCAGTATTTT,CATSGAGKFADTQYF
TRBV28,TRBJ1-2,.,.,TGTGCCAGCAGTCACCAGTATGGCTACACCTTC,CASSHQYGYTF
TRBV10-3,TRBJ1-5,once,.,TGTGCCATCAGTGAACCTGGACCCTGGGTAGGAGGAAATCAGCCCCAGCATTTT,CAISEPGPWVGGNQPQHF
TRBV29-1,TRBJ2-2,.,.,TGCAGCGTTAAATCGCTAGGTGCGGAGCTGTTTTTT,CSVKSLGAELFF
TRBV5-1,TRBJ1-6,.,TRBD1,TGCGCCAGCAGCTTCGGCGGGACAGGGAGTTCACCCCTCCACTTT,CASSFGGTGSSPLHF
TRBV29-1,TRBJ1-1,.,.,TGCAGCGTTAACCGGGGGACTGAAGCTTTCTTT,CSVNRGTEAFF
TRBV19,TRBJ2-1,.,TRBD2,TGTGCCAGTAGTAGGGAGGGGCGCGAGCAGTTCTTC,CASSREGREQFF